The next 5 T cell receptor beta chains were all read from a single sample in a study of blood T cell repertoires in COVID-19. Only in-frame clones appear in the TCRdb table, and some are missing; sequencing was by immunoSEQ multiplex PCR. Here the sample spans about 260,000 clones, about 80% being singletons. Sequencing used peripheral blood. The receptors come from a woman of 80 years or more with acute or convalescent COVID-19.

The CDR3 reads CASSDRTATNEKLFF. DNA of the CDR3: TGTGCCAGCAGTGACCGGACAGCAACTAATGAAAAACTGTTTTTT. The V gene is TRBV6-1, the J gene TRBJ1-4; D is possibly TRBD1 (6 bases). Trimming removed 3 bases at V and 0 bases at J, with 8 bases between. This CDR3 is built from 15 residues. Germline CDR1 and CDR2: MNHNS and SASEGT.

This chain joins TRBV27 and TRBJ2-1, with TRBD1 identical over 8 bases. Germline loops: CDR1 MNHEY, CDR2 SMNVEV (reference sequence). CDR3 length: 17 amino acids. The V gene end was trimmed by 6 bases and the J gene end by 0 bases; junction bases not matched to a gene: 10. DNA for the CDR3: TGTGCCAGCAGGGGTGGACAGGGACCTAGCTCCTACAATGAGCAGTTCTTC. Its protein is CASRGGQGPSSYNEQFF.

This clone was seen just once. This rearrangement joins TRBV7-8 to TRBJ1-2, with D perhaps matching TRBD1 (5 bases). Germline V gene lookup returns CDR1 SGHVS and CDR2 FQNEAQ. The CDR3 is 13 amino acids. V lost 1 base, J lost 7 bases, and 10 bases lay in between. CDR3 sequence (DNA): TGTGCCAGCAGCTTAGGGGGCACGGGTGGCTACACCTTC. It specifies CASSLGGTGGYTF.

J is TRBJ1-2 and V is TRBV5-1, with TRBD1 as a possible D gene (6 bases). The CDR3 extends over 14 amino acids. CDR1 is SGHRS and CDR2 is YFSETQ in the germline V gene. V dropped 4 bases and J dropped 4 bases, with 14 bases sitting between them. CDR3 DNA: TGCGCCAGCAGCGGGTGGGGGCCTTCCTATGGCTACACCTTC. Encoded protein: CASSGWGPSYGYTF.

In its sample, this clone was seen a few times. The CDR3 bases are TGCGCCAGCAGCCAAGATGGGACGACAGGGGGTAGGCAGCCCCAGCATTTT. This codes for CASSQDGTTGGRQPQHF. The chain recombines TRBV4-1 with TRBJ1-5, with TRBD1 identical over 9 bases. The CDR3 totals 17 residues. J gave up 7 bases and V 0 bases, and 10 bases lay outside the gene matches. Germline-derived CDR1 and CDR2 are MGHRA and YSYEKL.